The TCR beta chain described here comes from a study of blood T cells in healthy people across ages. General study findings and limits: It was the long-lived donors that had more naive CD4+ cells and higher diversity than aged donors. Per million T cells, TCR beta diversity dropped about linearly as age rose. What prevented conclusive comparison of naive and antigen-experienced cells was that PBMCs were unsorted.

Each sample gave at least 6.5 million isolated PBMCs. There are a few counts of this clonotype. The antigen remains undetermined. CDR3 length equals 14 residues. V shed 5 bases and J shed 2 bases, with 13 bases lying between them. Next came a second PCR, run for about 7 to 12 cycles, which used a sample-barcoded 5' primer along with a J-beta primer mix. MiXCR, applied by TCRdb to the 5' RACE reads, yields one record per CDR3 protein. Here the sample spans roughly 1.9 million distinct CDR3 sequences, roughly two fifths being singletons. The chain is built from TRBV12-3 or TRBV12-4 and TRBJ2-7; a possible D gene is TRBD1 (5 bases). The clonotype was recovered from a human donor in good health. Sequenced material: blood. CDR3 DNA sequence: TGTGCCAGCAGTCGACAGCTCGTCCCCTACGAGCAGTACTTC. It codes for CASSRQLVPYEQYF.